This TCR beta chain was captured by sequencing in a study of vaccination and CD4 T cells after COVID-19. Study-wide context: Cells received overlapping spike peptides from SARS-CoV-2, HCoV-NL63, HCoV-OC43 and HCoV-229E as stimulation. Study results and limitations: A nonsignificant rise from roughly 22 to 38 was seen in the median number of SARS-CoV-2-reactive clonotypes.

This clonotype was observed a few times. What it recognizes is unknown. Treatment reported: approximately 9-day PBMC culture with coronavirus spike peptide pools or control peptides (ViraFEST assay). Cultured CD4+ T cell DNA underwent sequencing with the Oncomine TCR Beta short-read assay. Each CDR3 protein is one row after TCRdb ran MiXCR on the PCR reads. This sample has under 20,000 distinct CDR3 sequences; approximately 50% occur once, and the top ten carry 9% to 10%. The sequenced sample was CD4+ T cells from blood, cultured in vitro, obtained after SARS-CoV-2 vaccination. The clonotype comes from a human donor who had recovered from COVID-19.

The CDR3 spells CASSIPGTGSYEQYF. Written as DNA, the CDR3 is TGTGCCAGTAGTATACCCGGGACAGGGAGCTACGAGCAGTACTTC. This chain joins TRBV19 and TRBJ2-7, with 9 positions matching TRBD1. Germline trimming cut 2 bases from V and 3 bases from J; bases unmatched to any gene: 5. CDR1 and CDR2 from the germline V gene are LNHDA and SQIVND (reference sequence). This CDR3 contains 15 residues.